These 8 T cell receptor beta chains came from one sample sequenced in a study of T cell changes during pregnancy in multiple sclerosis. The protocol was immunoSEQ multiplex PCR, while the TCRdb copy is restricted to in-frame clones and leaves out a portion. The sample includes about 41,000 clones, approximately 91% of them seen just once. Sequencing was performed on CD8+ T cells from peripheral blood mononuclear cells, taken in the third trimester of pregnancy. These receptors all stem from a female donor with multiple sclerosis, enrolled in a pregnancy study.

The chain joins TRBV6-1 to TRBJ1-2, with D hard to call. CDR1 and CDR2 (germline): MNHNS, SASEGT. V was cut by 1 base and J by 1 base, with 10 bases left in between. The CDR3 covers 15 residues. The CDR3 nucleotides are TGTGCCAGCAGTGAAGGGAGTCCGATTAACTATGGCTACACCTTC. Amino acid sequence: CASSEGSPINYGYTF.

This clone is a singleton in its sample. The CDR3 region is CSVLLAGVSEQYF. The CDR3 DNA reads TGCAGCGTTCTTCTAGCGGGGGTGAGCGAGCAGTACTTC. The chain joins TRBV29-1 to TRBJ2-7, with 10 bases fitting TRBD2. This CDR3 is 13 amino acids long. The V segment lost 5 bases and the J segment 6 bases; nucleotides outside the gene matches: 7. The germline CDR1 and CDR2 sequences are SQVTM and ANQGSEA.

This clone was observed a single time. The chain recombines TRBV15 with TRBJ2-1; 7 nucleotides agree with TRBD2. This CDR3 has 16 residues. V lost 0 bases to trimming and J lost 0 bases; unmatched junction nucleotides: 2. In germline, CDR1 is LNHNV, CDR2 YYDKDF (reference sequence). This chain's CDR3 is CATSRDSGGSYNEQFF. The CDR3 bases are TGTGCCACCAGCAGAGATTCGGGGGGCTCCTACAATGAGCAGTTCTTC. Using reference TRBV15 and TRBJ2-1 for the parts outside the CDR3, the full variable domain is DAMVIQNPRYQVTQFGKPVTLSCSQTLNHNVMYWYQQKSSQAPKLLFHYYDKDFNNEADTPDNFQSRRPNTSFCFLDIRSPGLGDTAMYLCATSRDSGGSYNEQFFGPGTRLTVL.

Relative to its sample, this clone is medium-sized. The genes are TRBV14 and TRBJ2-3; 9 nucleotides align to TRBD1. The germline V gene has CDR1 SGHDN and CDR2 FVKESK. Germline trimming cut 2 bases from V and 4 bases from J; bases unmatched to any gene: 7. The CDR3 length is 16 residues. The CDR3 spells CASSQSETGGPDTQYF. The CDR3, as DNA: TGTGCCAGCAGCCAATCAGAGACAGGGGGACCAGATACGCAGTATTTT.

CDR3 amino acids: CASSYEMDRVNYGYTF. CDR3 nucleotides: TGTGCCAGCAGTTACGAGATGGACAGGGTAAACTATGGCTACACCTTC. The chain recombines TRBV6-6 with TRBJ1-2, with 8 bases aligning to TRBD1. Looked up from germline, CDR1 is MNHNY and CDR2 is SVGAGI (reference sequence). J was trimmed by 2 bases and V by 2 bases; bases with no gene match: 7. The CDR3 loop spans 16 amino acids.

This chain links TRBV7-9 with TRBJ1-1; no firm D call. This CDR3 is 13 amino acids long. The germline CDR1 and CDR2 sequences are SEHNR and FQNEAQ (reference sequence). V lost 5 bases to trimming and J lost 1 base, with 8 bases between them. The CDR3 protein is CASSLPGNTEAFF. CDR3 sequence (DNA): TGTGCCAGCAGCCTCCCAGGGAACACTGAAGCTTTCTTT.

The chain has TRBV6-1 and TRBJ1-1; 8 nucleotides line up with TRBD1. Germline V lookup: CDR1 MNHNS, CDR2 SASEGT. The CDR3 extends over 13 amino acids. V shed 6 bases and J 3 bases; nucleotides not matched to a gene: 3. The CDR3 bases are TGTGCCAGCAGGGTGACAGGGGACACTGAAGCTTTCTTT. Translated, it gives CASRVTGDTEAFF.

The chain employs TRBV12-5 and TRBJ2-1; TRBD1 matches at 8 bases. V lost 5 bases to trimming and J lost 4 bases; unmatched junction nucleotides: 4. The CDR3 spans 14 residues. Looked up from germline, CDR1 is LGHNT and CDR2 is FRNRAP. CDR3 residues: CASGPGTGYNEQFF. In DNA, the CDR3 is TGTGCTAGTGGTCCAGGGACAGGTTACAATGAGCAGTTCTTC.